A single sample gave rise to the 21 T cell receptor beta chains below, sequenced in a study of Tregs in tolerant kidney transplant recipients. The protocol was immunoSEQ multiplex PCR, while the TCRdb copy is restricted to in-frame clones and leaves out a portion. The table counts roughly 50,000 clones; roughly 0.89% lies in the top ten. This sample comprised CD4+ T cells from blood, obtained before the transplant. These receptors were obtained from a human donor who received a combined kidney and bone marrow transplant.

In the case of this clone: The observed sequence ends 3 residues before the CDR3 terminus, with the missing tail filled in from the germline J gene. The V call is TRBV6-2 or TRBV6-3, the J call TRBJ2-7, with TRBD2 matching 10 bases. This CDR3 spans 14 amino acids. With 6 bases clipped from V and 1 base from J, the junction kept 3 bases outside the gene matches. The germline CDR1 and CDR2 sequences are MNHEY and SVGEGT. The DNA read from the CDR3 is TGTGCCAGCAGCCGGACTAGCGGATCCTACGAG. It encodes CASSRTSGSYE. The whole CDR3 protein reads CASSRTSGSYEQYF.

The CDR3 spells CASSLVDRGTYEQYF. The covered CDR3 bases are TGTGCCAGCAGCTTGGTGGACAGGGGTACCTACGAG. V and J are TRBV5-6 and TRBJ2-7; 9 bases match TRBD1. Read sequence stops 3 residues before the CDR3 end, and the germline J gene provides the missing end. Per germline, CDR1 SGHDT and CDR2 YYEEEE. V lost 0 bases and J lost 2; bases outside the gene matches: 3. The CDR3 is made up of 15 amino acids.

The DNA read from the CDR3 is TGTGCCAGCTCAGGGACAGGTGTGGGGTACGAG. Its protein is CASSGTGVGYE. The whole CDR3 sequence is CASSGTGVGYEQYF. The V call is TRBV18, the J call TRBJ2-7, with 8 nucleotides matching TRBD1. The read is 3 residues too short to cover the CDR3 end, so that end is filled in from the germline J gene. CDR3 length: 14 amino acids. V dropped 5 bases and J dropped 4; count of bases not matched to a gene: 7. Per germline, CDR1 KGHSH and CDR2 LQKENI.

Points on this clone: The read terminates 3 residues ahead of where the CDR3 ends, so the germline J gene completes it. The genes are TRBV30 and TRBJ1-2; possible D gene TRBD1, 6 bases. The CDR3 has 14 residues. Per germline, CDR1 GTSNPN and CDR2 SVGIG (reference sequence). The CDR3 DNA, read in part, is TGTGCCTGGAGCACCCAGGACAGAGGGGAAGGC. This codes for CAWSTQDRGEG. The whole CDR3 is CAWSTQDRGEGYTF. Full variable domain (missing parts from reference TRBV30 and TRBJ1-2): SQTIHQWPATLVQPVGSPLSLECTVEGTSNPNLYWYRQAAGRGLQLLFYSVGIGQISSEVPQNLSASRPQDRQFILSSKKLLLSDSGFYLCAWSTQDRGEGYTFGSGTRLTVV.

Comment on this clone: The missing CDR3 end, 3 residues past where the read stops, is filled in from the germline J gene. J is TRBJ2-7 and V is TRBV19; possibly TRBD1 for D (5 bases). Germline V gene sequence: CDR1 LNHDA, CDR2 SQIVND (reference sequence). The ends were cut back, 1 base at V and 2 bases at J, with 12 bases in the middle. The CDR3 spans 15 residues. The CDR3 protein is CASSIGPDRTYEQYF. CDR3 bases read: TGTGCCAGTAGTATAGGCCCCGACAGAACCTACGAG.

On this clone: The CDR3 end falls 3 residues outside the read, so it is completed with the germline J gene. V gene TRBV18 combines with J gene TRBJ1-1; TRBD1 matches at 7 bases. V dropped 0 bases and J dropped 1; count of bases not matched to a gene: 2. CDR1 KGHSH and CDR2 LQKENI come from the germline V gene. CDR3 size: 15 residues. CDR3 residues: CASSPPGQQNTEAFF. The CDR3 bases that were read are TGTGCCAGCTCACCACCGGGACAGCAGAACACTGAA.

A note on this clone: The read gets to within 3 residues of the CDR3 end, and the germline J gene fills in the rest. The V gene is TRBV5-1, the J gene TRBJ2-5; 8 bases match TRBD1. This CDR3 spans 15 amino acids. From germline, CDR1 is SGHRS and CDR2 YFSETQ. Unmatched junction bases numbered 5, after V lost 0 bases and J lost 4 bases. The CDR3 spells CASSLGAGGRETQYF. The sequenced CDR3 bases are TGCGCCAGCAGCTTGGGGGCAGGGGGCAGAGAGACC.

Concerning this clone itself: The read ends 3 residues before the CDR3 terminus; that terminus is restored from the germline J gene. The chain links TRBV10-1 to TRBJ2-2; D gene ambiguous. The CDR3 consists of 13 residues. The V end lost 3 bases, the J end lost 0 bases, and 2 bases lay between the germline ends. Germline CDR1 is WNHNN and CDR2 is SYGVQD (reference sequence). The CDR3 is CASSDANTGELFF. Partial CDR3 DNA: TGCGCCAGCAGTGACGCGAACACCGGGGAG.

Partial CDR3 DNA: TGTGCCAGCTCGGGGGGGAAAGCCTACAATGAG. Translation: CASSGGKAYNE. The whole CDR3 reads CASSGGKAYNEQFF. The J gene is TRBJ2-1, the V gene TRBV7-6; the match to TRBD2 covers 8 bases. With the read ending 3 residues before the CDR3 end, the germline J gene is used to fill in that end. From germline, CDR1 is SGHVS and CDR2 FNYEAQ. This CDR3 contains 14 residues. V gave up 8 bases and J gave up 2 bases; unmatched junction bases: 5.

Concerning this clone itself: The read comes to an end 3 residues before the CDR3 does, leaving the germline J gene to fill in the end. The V and J genes are TRBV11-2 and TRBJ1-2; D remains unclear. This CDR3 region has 14 residues. Germline CDR1 reads SGHAT; CDR2 reads FQNNGV. The V gene lost 1 base and the J gene lost 5 bases, with 11 bases spanning the gap. CDR3 DNA (partial): TGTGCCAGCAGCTTAGTGGCCCGAGGGTATGGC. It yields the protein CASSLVARGYG. The whole CDR3 is CASSLVARGYGYTF.

Details on this clone: The CDR3 end is not reached by the read, which stops 3 residues before it; the germline J gene fills it in. The rearrangement uses TRBV19 and TRBJ2-2; no clear D gene. From germline, CDR1 is LNHDA and CDR2 SQIVND (reference sequence). The CDR3 runs to 13 residues. Trimming pared 6 bases from V and 2 bases from J, leaving 7 bases between. The part of the CDR3 DNA that was read is TGTGCCAGTAGGGCCGTTAACACCGGGGAG. Translating it yields CASRAVNTGE. The CDR3, in full, reads CASRAVNTGELFF.

As regards this clone: The missing CDR3 end, 3 residues past where the read stops, is filled in from the germline J gene. The chain employs TRBV5-6 and TRBJ1-2; 8 positions match TRBD1. The V segment lost 4 bases and the J segment 3 bases; nucleotides outside the gene matches: 2. The V gene's germline CDR1 is SGHDT and CDR2 YYEEEE. The CDR3 has 13 amino acids. CDR3 bases read: TGTGCCAGCAGCGAGACAGGGGACTATGGC. Encoded protein: CASSETGDYG. The complete CDR3 reads CASSETGDYGYTF.

In the case of this clone: The CDR3 goes on 3 residues after the read ends, and that part is filled in from the germline J gene. The V and J genes are TRBV30 and TRBJ2-7, with 7 positions matching TRBD1. Germline trimming cut 0 bases from V and 0 bases from J; bases unmatched to any gene: 5. Per the germline V gene, CDR1 is GTSNPN and CDR2 is SVGIG (reference sequence). This CDR3 is 15 amino acids long. CDR3 region: CAWSVRGGSSYEQYF. The DNA read from the CDR3 is TGTGCCTGGAGTGTACGAGGGGGCAGCTCCTACGAG.

Turning to this clone: The read terminates 3 residues before the CDR3 end, so the remaining end is supplied by the germline J gene. The chain links TRBV7-2 to TRBJ1-6; 8 nucleotides line up with TRBD1. The length of the CDR3 is 15 residues. The J segment lost 2 bases and the V segment lost 5 bases, leaving 2 bases of the junction unmatched. Per germline, CDR1 SGHTA and CDR2 FQGNSA. The DNA read from the CDR3 is TGTGCCAGCAGCCCGACAGGGGCCTATAATTCACCC. It specifies CASSPTGAYNSP. The entire CDR3 protein reads CASSPTGAYNSPLHF.

Concerning this clone itself: The sequence runs out 3 residues before the end of the CDR3; the remainder is reconstructed from the germline J gene. The chain links TRBV6-1 to TRBJ1-6, with 10 nucleotides matching TRBD1. V lost 4 bases to trimming and J lost 8 bases; unmatched junction nucleotides: 5. The CDR3 loop spans 15 amino acids. Per the germline V gene, CDR1 is MNHNS and CDR2 is SASEGT. CDR3 loop: CASSAWTGGDSPLHF. The DNA read from the CDR3 is TGTGCCAGCAGTGCCTGGACAGGGGGGGATTCACCC.

A note on this clone: The sequence runs out 3 residues before the end of the CDR3; the remainder is reconstructed from the germline J gene. The gene calls are TRBV10-3 and TRBJ2-3; 8 nucleotides match TRBD1. The CDR3 spans 16 residues. V trimming: 2 bases; J trimming: 0 bases; junction bases outside the gene matches: 4. Germline V lookup: CDR1 ENHRY, CDR2 SYGVKD. Incomplete CDR3 DNA: TGTGCCATCAGTGAGGGACAGGGTGGGAGCACAGATACG. Translated: CAISEGQGGSTDT. The whole CDR3 is CAISEGQGGSTDTQYF.

About this clone: The CDR3 goes on 3 residues after the read ends, and that part is filled in from the germline J gene. The chain links TRBV10-3 to TRBJ2-7; TRBD2 matches at 9 bases. The CDR3 is made up of 17 amino acids. Germline values: CDR1 ENHRY, CDR2 SYGVKD. The V gene end was trimmed by 0 bases and the J gene end by 3 bases; junction bases not matched to a gene: 9. The sequenced part of the CDR3 DNA is TGTGCCATCAGTGAGTCTAGCGGGAGATTAAGGGGCTACGAG. Translating gives CAISESSGRLRGYE. In full, the CDR3 is CAISESSGRLRGYEQYF.

Remarks on this clone: The read gets to within 3 residues of the CDR3 end, and the germline J gene fills in the rest. V gene TRBV20-1 combines with J gene TRBJ1-2, with D perhaps TRBD1 (6 bases). Germline lookup yields CDR1 DFQATT and CDR2 SNEGSKA (reference sequence). The CDR3 totals 13 residues. CDR3 loop: CRAGTLANYGYTF. The part of the CDR3 DNA that was read is TGCAGAGCAGGGACATTAGCTAACTATGGC.

A note on this clone: Sequencing ends 3 residues short of the CDR3 end; the germline J gene provides the rest. The rearrangement links TRBV19 to TRBJ2-6; 11 bases fit TRBD1. The germline CDR1 and CDR2 sequences are LNHDA and SQIVND (reference sequence). V lost 1 base to trimming and J lost 0 bases; unmatched junction nucleotides: 5. CDR3 size: 19 residues. CDR3 bases read: TGTGCCAGTAGTATAGGGGGGACAGGGGGGCTCTCTGGGGCCAACGTC. Translated: CASSIGGTGGLSGANV. The CDR3 in full is CASSIGGTGGLSGANVLTF.

Remarks on this clone: The read is 3 residues too short to cover the CDR3 end, so that end is filled in from the germline J gene. The chain combines TRBV19 with TRBJ1-2; possibly TRBD1 for D (6 bases). Germline lookup yields CDR1 LNHDA and CDR2 SQIVND (reference sequence). CDR3 size: 14 residues. Trimming removed 7 bases from V and 4 bases from J, with 16 bases in between. The sequenced part of the CDR3 DNA is TGTGCCAGTACCCCGGGGGGCGCAGGCTATGGC. Protein sequence: CASTPGGAGYG. The whole CDR3 is CASTPGGAGYGYTF.

To note about this clone: The CDR3 is cut off 3 residues early in the read; its end comes from the germline J gene. The chain uses TRBV7-8 and TRBJ2-2; tentative D call: TRBD1 (6 bases). This CDR3 has 16 residues. Germline values: CDR1 SGHVS, CDR2 FQNEAQ. The V end lost 5 bases, the J end lost 4 bases, and 17 bases lay between the germline ends. The CDR3 sequence is CASSLTGLPGTGELFF. CDR3 DNA, as far as it was read: TGTGCCAGCAGCCTCACAGGGTTACCAGGCACCGGGGAG. The full variable domain, completed using reference TRBV7-8 and TRBJ2-2, is GAGVSQSPRYKVAKRGQDVALRCDPISGHVSLFWYQQALGQGPEFLTYFQNEAQLDKSGLPSDRFFAERPEGSVSTLKIQRTQQEDSAVYLCASSLTGLPGTGELFFGEGSRLTVL.